Listed below are T cell receptor beta chains from one sample, sequenced in a study of human T cells and chemical hapten exposure. From the RACE reads, TCRdb called clonotypes with MiXCR, one entry per CDR3 protein. The table lists 100,000 to 150,000 distinct CDR3 sequences, roughly 14% of them singletons. Sequenced here: whole blood, sampled in connection with sensitization to the hapten diphenylcyclopropenone (DPC). The receptors originated from a woman aged 18-35 years with alopecia areata. Some clones in this sample may be carry-over from other donors' samples. Each CDR3 is given with its conserved first and last residue. The D gene is left open where the match is weak. The listing skips clone size in some rows; elsewhere it reads once, few, many or a size class.

-,TRBJ2-3,-,TRBV7-6,CASSAPRLGSTDTQYF,TGTGCCAGCAGCGCCCCGAGGTTGGGGAGCACAGATACGCAGTATTTT
-,TRBJ2-7,-,TRBV20-1,CSAPAPYEQYF,TGCAGTGCTCCCGCTCCCTACGAGCAGTACTTC
TRBD1,TRBJ1-2,-,TRBV4-1,CASTVRTGGSYGYTF,TGCGCCAGCACCGTTCGGACAGGGGGCTCCTATGGCTACACCTTC
-,TRBJ1-1,once,TRBV5-1,CASSRGDMNTEAFF,TGCGCCAGCAGCCGGGGGGACATGAACACTGAAGCTTTCTTT
-,TRBJ1-6,-,TRBV9,CASSPRTNNSPLHF,TGTGCCAGCAGCCCCCGGACCAATAATTCACCCCTCCACTTT
TRBD1,TRBJ1-1,many,TRBV12-3/TRBV12-4,CASRRTGGFTEAFF,TGTGCCAGCAGGCGGACAGGAGGGTTCACTGAAGCTTTCTTT
-,TRBJ1-3,many,TRBV4-3,CASSPEDSFSGNTIYF,TGCGCCAGCAGCCCCGAGGACAGCTTCTCTGGAAACACCATATATTTT
-,TRBJ2-7,many,TRBV7-6,CASSSPTYLLPKLSSYEQYF,TGTGCCAGCAGCTCCCCGACCTACCTCCTCCCCAAGTTGTCTTCCTACGAGCAGTACTTC
TRBD2,TRBJ2-1,few,TRBV7-9,CASSLASGWYNEQFF,TGTGCCAGCAGCTTAGCTAGCGGGTGGTACAATGAGCAGTTCTTC
-,TRBJ1-3,many,TRBV7-2,CASSLAGRSGNTIYF,TGTGCCAGCAGCTTAGCGGGCAGATCTGGAAACACCATATATTTT
-,TRBJ1-2,-,TRBV7-2,CASSGDLSNYGYTF,TGTGCCAGCAGCGGCGACTTATCCAACTATGGCTACACCTTC
-,TRBJ1-2,-,TRBV5-1,CASRLGTANYGYTF,TGCGCCAGCAGATTGGGCACAGCTAACTATGGCTACACCTTC
TRBD2,TRBJ2-3,few,TRBV19,CASSPGLAGVKADTQYF,TGTGCCAGTAGTCCCGGACTAGCGGGGGTCAAGGCAGATACGCAGTATTTT
TRBD1,TRBJ2-7,few,TRBV4-3,CASSQDLETGSHEQYF,TGCGCCAGCAGCCAAGATTTGGAGACAGGGTCCCACGAGCAGTACTTC
-,TRBJ1-5,few,TRBV6-2/TRBV6-3,CASSYHWNQPQHF,TGTGCCAGCAGTTACCACTGGAATCAGCCCCAGCATTTT
TRBD1,TRBJ1-1,-,TRBV7-9,CASSLVQGAGNTEAFF,TGTGCCAGCAGTTTAGTACAGGGGGCGGGGAACACTGAAGCTTTCTTT
-,TRBJ1-2,few,TRBV28,CASSLRGGGGYTF,TGTGCCAGCAGCCTCAGGGGCGGCGGTGGCTACACCTTC
TRBD2,TRBJ2-1,few,TRBV6-5,CASSYFFSGGASYNEQFF,TGTGCCAGCAGTTACTTCTTTAGCGGGGGGGCTTCCTACAATGAGCAGTTCTTC
-,TRBJ2-1,few,TRBV19,CASSIQGRNEQFF,TGTGCCAGTAGTATACAGGGTCGGAATGAGCAGTTCTTC
-,TRBJ1-2,-,TRBV19,CASSEDGYTF,TGTGCCAGTAGTGAGGATGGCTACACCTTC
-,TRBJ1-2,-,TRBV6-2/TRBV6-3,CASTEPGTPRHGYTF,TGTGCCAGCACTGAACCAGGGACACCGAGGCATGGCTACACCTTC
-,TRBJ1-1,-,TRBV7-2,CASSFSGTRNTEAFF,TGTGCCAGCAGCTTTTCCGGGACCCGGAACACTGAAGCTTTCTTT
-,TRBJ1-1,-,TRBV4-2,CASSHPLNTEAFF,TGTGCCAGCAGCCATCCATTGAACACTGAAGCTTTCTTT
TRBD1,TRBJ1-2,-,TRBV29-1,CSVEGQNYGYTF,TGCAGCGTTGAGGGACAGAACTATGGCTACACCTTC
-,TRBJ2-1,many,TRBV7-2,CASSPGGGYNEQFF,TGTGCCAGCAGCCCTGGAGGGGGTTACAATGAGCAGTTCTTC
-,TRBJ2-4,-,TRBV11-2,CASSSPGSNIQYF,TGTGCCAGCAGCTCCCCGGGGAGCAACATTCAGTACTTC
TRBD2,TRBJ2-7,many,TRBV10-3,CAIMGLAGGTYEQYF,TGTGCCATCATGGGACTAGCGGGGGGTACCTACGAGCAGTACTTC
-,TRBJ1-1,few,TRBV7-9,CASSLGGRPTEAFF,TGTGCCAGCAGCTTAGGTGGCCGGCCCACTGAAGCTTTCTTT
TRBD2,TRBJ2-1,-,TRBV20-1,CSARAGLAYNEQFF,TGCAGTGCTAGAGCGGGACTAGCCTACAATGAGCAGTTCTTC
-,TRBJ2-1,-,TRBV12-5,CASGLGGNEQFF,TGTGCTAGTGGTTTGGGGGGAAATGAGCAGTTCTTC
-,TRBJ2-5,few,TRBV29-1,CSVEGGGRVFQETQYF,TGCAGCGTTGAAGGAGGGGGTCGGGTATTCCAAGAGACCCAGTACTTC
-,TRBJ2-1,-,TRBV7-9,CASSSPGPTYNEQFF,TGTGCCAGCAGCTCCCCGGGGCCTACATACAATGAGCAGTTCTTC
-,TRBJ2-7,-,TRBV11-2,CASSSYGTGMDYEQYF,TGTGCCAGCAGCTCCTATGGTACAGGGATGGACTACGAGCAGTACTTC
TRBD1,TRBJ2-7,few,TRBV28,CASSGQENYEQYF,TGTGCCAGCAGTGGACAGGAAAACTACGAGCAGTACTTC
-,TRBJ2-1,few,TRBV3-1,CASSQGWGLENEQFF,TGTGCCAGCAGCCAAGGATGGGGCCTCGAGAATGAGCAGTTCTTC
TRBD1,TRBJ1-4,-,TRBV2,CASSAERGRLEKLFF,TGTGCCAGCAGCGCCGAGAGGGGGCGTTTGGAAAAACTGTTTTTT
-,TRBJ1-1,-,TRBV4-3,CASSRGWSVIDTEAFF,TGCGCCAGCAGCCGAGGTTGGTCGGTCATCGACACTGAAGCTTTCTTT
-,TRBJ1-6,once,TRBV7-2,CASSLEGGYNSPLHF,TGTGCCAGCAGCTTAGAGGGGGGCTATAATTCACCCCTCCACTTT
TRBD1,TRBJ1-1,-,TRBV25-1,CASSLGQGARGYLGAFF,TGTGCCAGCAGCCTGGGACAGGGGGCGAGGGGCTACCTCGGAGCTTTCTTT
-,TRBJ2-1,-,TRBV3-1,CASSQARSNEQFF,TGTGCCAGCAGCCAAGCCAGGTCCAATGAGCAGTTCTTC
-,TRBJ2-5,-,TRBV7-2,CASSAAGGIQETQYF,TGTGCCAGCAGCGCTGCTGGGGGGATCCAAGAGACCCAGTACTTC
-,TRBJ2-5,few,TRBV6-6,CASSYSAQPGETQYF,TGTGCCAGCAGTTACTCGGCTCAACCCGGGGAGACCCAGTACTTC
-,TRBJ1-6,many,TRBV18,CASSSQERNSPLHF,TGTGCCAGCTCATCTCAGGAACGTAATTCACCCCTCCACTTT
-,TRBJ2-3,-,TRBV7-6,CASSGLGVTDTQYF,TGTGCCAGCAGCGGGCTGGGGGTAACAGATACGCAGTATTTT
-,TRBJ2-5,many,TRBV7-8,CASSLAAALQETQYF,TGTGCCAGCAGCTTAGCCGCGGCGCTACAAGAGACCCAGTACTTC
-,TRBJ2-3,few,TRBV28,CASSFQGPGTDTQYF,TGTGCCAGCAGTTTTCAGGGGCCGGGGACAGATACGCAGTATTTT